The next 29 T cell receptor beta chains were all read from a single sample in a study of blood T cells in healthy people across ages. For the second PCR, which ran for about 7 to 12 cycles, a sample-barcoded 5' primer and a J-beta primer mix were used. TCRdb ran MiXCR on the 5' RACE reads and lists one entry per CDR3 protein. The sample holds some 1.5 million distinct CDR3 sequences, roughly 30% seen once. The specimen sequenced was blood. The receptors derive from a woman in her twenties or thirties in good health.

This clonotype was seen many times. The chain combines TRBV7-3 with TRBJ2-1, with 8 bases aligning to TRBD1. Germline V CDR1 and CDR2: SGHTA, FQGTGA. The CDR3 length is 16 residues. V lost 4 bases to trimming and J lost 5 bases; unmatched junction nucleotides: 10. The CDR3 coding sequence is TGTGCCAGCAGCTCAAAAGCCGGGACAGGACACAATGAGCAGTTCTTC. This gives the protein CASSSKAGTGHNEQFF.

This clonotype has only a few counts. This chain uses TRBV12-3 or TRBV12-4 with TRBJ1-6; D not certain. CDR3 size: 17 residues. The ends were cut back, 5 bases at V and 7 bases at J, with 21 bases in the middle. DNA for the CDR3: TGTGCCAGCAGTCTTGCGTTAGGAGGCGGGCTAAATTCACCCCTCCACTTT. Its protein is CASSLALGGGLNSPLHF.

The genes are TRBV5-4 and TRBJ2-1; D is uncertain. Germline V gene data show CDR1 as SGHNT and CDR2 as YYREEE (reference sequence). Trimming took 4 bases from V and 0 from J, leaving 11 bases between them. The CDR3 runs 15 residues. DNA of the CDR3: TGTGCCAGCAGCCCCTGGAGTTCCTCCTACAATGAGCAGTTCTTC. The encoded protein is CASSPWSSSYNEQFF.

This clonotype came up once. This could be a read error, since a much larger clone is one nucleotide away. This chain joins TRBV7-2 and TRBJ2-1; D is unclear. The CDR3 runs 13 residues. The ends were cut back, 2 bases at V and 13 bases at J, with 15 bases in the middle. CDR1 is SGHTA, CDR2 FQGNSA, per germline. CDR3 DNA: TGTGCCAGCAGCTTATGGGGTGAAGAGACCCAGTTCTTC. Translated: CASSLWGEETQFF. Using reference TRBV7-2 and TRBJ2-1 for the parts outside the CDR3, the full variable domain is GAGVSQSPSNKVTEKGKDVELRCDPISGHTALYWYRQSLGQGLEFLIYFQGNSAPDKSGLPSDRFSAERTGGSVSTLTIQRTQQEDSAVYLCASSLWGEETQFFGPGTRLTVL.

A few counts support this clonotype. The V and J genes are TRBV7-2 and TRBJ2-1; no firm D call. Germline CDR1 reads SGHTA; CDR2 reads FQGNSA. V lost 4 bases and J 0 bases, leaving 4 bases between the germline ends. CDR3 length equals 13 residues. The DNA for the CDR3 is TGTGCCAGCAGCTGGGTCTCCTACAATGAGCAGTTCTTC. It codes for CASSWVSYNEQFF.

This clonotype was seen many times. The CDR3 is CASSYSQGAEGYTF. The CDR3 DNA is TGTGCCAGCAGTTACTCGCAGGGGGCGGAAGGCTACACCTTC. The V call is TRBV6-5, the J call TRBJ1-2; 8 bases are shared with TRBD1. This CDR3 comprises 14 residues. Germline trimming cut 0 bases from V and 8 bases from J; bases unmatched to any gene: 5. Germline V gene sequence: CDR1 MNHEY, CDR2 SVGAGI.

This clonotype was seen a few times. V gene TRBV14 combines with J gene TRBJ1-2; the D gene is possibly TRBD1 (5 bases). This CDR3 is built from 15 residues. V shed 0 bases and J shed 6 bases, with 14 bases lying between them. CDR1 is SGHDN and CDR2 is FVKESK in the germline V gene. The CDR3 DNA sequence: TGTGCCAGCAGCCAAGAGGTCAGGGAAGACCATGGCTACACCTTC. Protein product: CASSQEVREDHGYTF.

As concerns this clonotype: A much larger clone differs from this one at a single base, so this may be a read error. The chain has TRBV10-3 and TRBJ2-4; 7 positions agree with TRBD2. The CDR3 contains 14 residues. The germline V gene has CDR1 ENHRY and CDR2 SYGVKD. Germline trimming cut 10 bases from V and 13 bases from J; bases unmatched to any gene: 19. The CDR3 nucleotides read TGTGCCAGTTCGCGACTAGCTTCGACCAATGAGCAGTACTTC. Its translation is CASSRLASTNEQYF.

CDR3 region: CASSPRLAAVLDTQYF. For the CDR3, the DNA is TGTGCCAGCAGTCCCAGGCTAGCTGCGGTTCTGGATACGCAGTATTTT. The chain employs TRBV12-3 or TRBV12-4 and TRBJ2-3; maybe TRBD2 (5 bases). V was clipped by 5 bases and J by 6 bases, with 21 bases between them. The length of the CDR3 is 16 residues.

The CDR3 sequence is CASSYGRRDTGELFF. The DNA of the CDR3 is TGTGCCAGCAGTTATGGGAGAAGAGACACCGGGGAGCTGTTTTTT. This sequence joins TRBV6-5 and TRBJ2-2; possible D gene TRBD2, 5 bases. Germline V gene data show CDR1 as MNHEY and CDR2 as SVGAGI. Trimming pared 3 bases from V and 3 bases from J, leaving 11 bases between. This CDR3 has 15 residues.

This clonotype was counted only a few times. This sequence joins TRBV5-6 and TRBJ2-5; D uncertain. The CDR3 has 14 amino acids. CDR1 and CDR2 (germline): SGHDT, YYEEEE. V was clipped by 0 bases and J by 4 bases, with 10 bases between them. CDR3 residues: CASSLEFQRETQYF. As DNA, the CDR3 is TGTGCCAGCAGCTTGGAGTTTCAGCGAGAGACCCAGTACTTC.

This clonotype was seen a handful of times. The chain couples TRBV7-2 to TRBJ2-5, with D possibly being TRBD2 (6 bases). CDR1 and CDR2 from the germline V gene are SGHTA and FQGNSA. This CDR3 contains 17 residues. Trimming removed 5 bases from V and 2 bases from J, with 21 bases in between. For the CDR3, the DNA is TGTGCCAGCAGCCGCGGGGTTGGGGGAGCGGAGCAAGAGACCCAGTACTTC. Translated: CASSRGVGGAEQETQYF.

This chain links TRBV2 with TRBJ2-6; D unclear. V shed 7 bases and J shed 0 bases, with 10 bases lying between them. The CDR3 contains 15 residues. Germline-derived CDR1 and CDR2 are SNHLY and FYNNEI. The CDR3 DNA is TGTGCCAGCAATTTTGGTCTCTCTGGGGCCAACGTCCTGACTTTC. It yields the protein CASNFGLSGANVLTF.

This clonotype was picked up a small number of times. The gene calls are TRBV29-1 and TRBJ2-7, with 9 bases aligning to TRBD1. The J segment lost 1 base and the V segment lost 4 bases, leaving 2 bases of the junction unmatched. Germline-derived CDR1 and CDR2 are SQVTM and ANQGSEA. The CDR3 has 13 amino acids. CDR3 amino acids: CSVGTGVSYEQYF. In nucleotides, the CDR3 is TGCAGCGTTGGGACAGGGGTATCCTACGAGCAGTACTTC.

This clonotype has a handful of counts. The V call is TRBV7-2, the J call TRBJ2-1, with a possible D match to TRBD2 (6 bases). This CDR3 has 14 amino acids. Per the germline V gene, CDR1 is SGHTA and CDR2 is FQGNSA. V was clipped by 1 base and J by 5 bases, with 9 bases between them. Here the CDR3 reads CASSLVGGNNEQFF. CDR3 sequence (DNA): TGTGCCAGCAGCTTAGTTGGCGGGAACAATGAGCAGTTCTTC.

This clonotype was detected many times. The rearrangement joins TRBV7-2 to TRBJ2-5, with D hard to call. This CDR3 is built from 14 residues. Germline-derived CDR1 and CDR2 are SGHTA and FQGNSA. V was cut by 5 bases and J by 5 bases, with 15 bases left in between. CDR3 loop: CASSQGFAEETQYF. CDR3 coding DNA: TGTGCCAGCAGCCAAGGATTCGCCGAGGAGACCCAGTACTTC. Full variable domain (remainder filled in from reference TRBV7-2 and TRBJ2-5): GAGVSQSPSNKVTEKGKDVELRCDPISGHTALYWYRQSLGQGLEFLIYFQGNSAPDKSGLPSDRFSAERTGGSVSTLTIQRTQQEDSAVYLCASSQGFAEETQYFGPGTRLLVL.

This clonotype occurred a few times. CDR3 protein: CASRIAGFRDTQYF. CDR3 sequence (DNA): TGTGCCAGCAGGATAGCGGGATTTAGAGATACGCAGTATTTT. V usage is TRBV2 and J usage is TRBJ2-3; 8 bases map to TRBD2. This CDR3 has 14 amino acids. The germline V gene encodes CDR1 SNHLY and CDR2 FYNNEI. Trimming at V came to 6 bases and at J to 5 bases, leaving 7 bases not matched to a gene.

In regard to this clonotype: This could be a read error, since a much larger clone is one nucleotide away. The V gene is TRBV27, the J gene TRBJ2-5; TRBD1 or TRBD2 may be the D gene (5 bases each). The end of the DNA aligns better with TRBJ2-7, so the J call may be wrong. The CDR3 totals 17 residues. Per germline, CDR1 MNHEY and CDR2 SMNVEV (reference sequence). Here the CDR3 reads CASSRRPGAGKGYEQYF. The CDR3 coding sequence is TGTGCCAGCAGCCGGCGACCCGGGGCAGGGAAGGGCTACGAGCAGTACTTC.

This clonotype occurred many times. The chain is built from TRBV6-5 and TRBJ2-5; unclear D gene. V lost 6 bases, J lost 3 bases, and 14 bases lay in between. This CDR3 region has 14 residues. Germline CDR1 and CDR2: MNHEY and SVGAGI. The CDR3 loop is CASSHKGYKETQYF. DNA of the CDR3: TGTGCCAGCAGCCACAAGGGCTATAAAGAGACCCAGTACTTC.

This clonotype was observed a handful of times. The germline gene is not matched at one end of the junction; a read error may be the cause. The genes are TRBV11-2 and TRBJ2-7; 8 bases line up with TRBD1. CDR1 and CDR2 from the germline V gene are SGHAT and FQNNGV. This CDR3 has 14 amino acids. The CDR3 DNA sequence: TGTGCCTGCAGCTCTACAGGGGGTTCTTACGAGCAGTACTTC. It specifies CACSSTGGSYEQYF.

This clonotype turned up a few times. This chain uses TRBV7-2 with TRBJ2-1; 9 positions match TRBD1. Germline values: CDR1 SGHTA, CDR2 FQGNSA. V was clipped by 8 bases and J by 7 bases; unmatched bases: 6. CDR3 length: 13 amino acids. Here the CDR3 reads CASEQGATNEQFF. In nucleotides, the CDR3 is TGTGCCAGCGAACAGGGGGCGACTAATGAGCAGTTCTTC.

The sample holds many counts of this clonotype. The chain couples TRBV30 to TRBJ2-1; D uncertain. Germline lookup yields CDR1 GTSNPN and CDR2 SVGIG (reference sequence). There are 12 residues in the CDR3. Trimming removed 1 base at V and 4 bases at J, with 5 bases between. CDR3 nucleotides: TGTGCCTGGAGTGGGCGTTACAATGAGCAGTTCTTC. Residues: CAWSGRYNEQFF.

This clonotype was observed once. J is TRBJ2-7 and V is TRBV11-2; D assignment may be TRBD1 or TRBD2 (6 bases each). The J call may be faulty, since TRBJ2-5 better matches the DNA end. The CDR3 spans 15 residues. Germline CDR1 and CDR2: SGHAT and FQNNGV. The CDR3 region has the DNA TGTGCCAGCAGCTTAGATGCCGGGGGCTTTGAGACCCAGTACTTC. Encoded protein: CASSLDAGGFETQYF.

This clonotype was seen many times. The CDR3 here is CAISPTVSTDTQYF. The DNA for the CDR3 is TGTGCCATCAGCCCTACGGTTAGCACAGATACGCAGTATTTT. The chain uses TRBV10-3 and TRBJ2-3; D remains ambiguous. This CDR3 is 14 amino acids long. Germline V gene lookup returns CDR1 ENHRY and CDR2 SYGVKD. V shed 6 bases and J shed 0 bases, with 10 bases lying between them.

The chain joins TRBV10-3 to TRBJ1-6; the match to TRBD1 covers 7 bases. The CDR3 sequence is 13 residues long. Germline assignment: CDR1 ENHRY and CDR2 SYGVKD. Losses at the gene ends were 4 bases for V and 10 bases for J; bases not matched to a gene: 4. CDR3: CAISGQGRSPLHF. The CDR3 nucleotides are TGTGCCATCAGTGGACAGGGAAGGTCACCCCTCCACTTT.

The V call is TRBV10-3, the J call TRBJ2-5; 9 positions match TRBD1. There are 14 residues in the CDR3. V dropped 11 bases and J dropped 4; count of bases not matched to a gene: 11. Germline V gene lookup returns CDR1 ENHRY and CDR2 SYGVKD. CDR3: CAVGGQGRGETQYF. The CDR3 nucleotides are TGTGCCGTCGGGGGACAGGGTCGAGGAGAGACCCAGTACTTC.

The J gene is TRBJ1-6, the V gene TRBV27; 8 nucleotides agree with TRBD1. The length of the CDR3 is 14 residues. The J segment lost 10 bases and the V segment lost 5 bases, leaving 7 bases of the junction unmatched. The germline CDR1 and CDR2 sequences are MNHEY and SMNVEV (reference sequence). The CDR3, as DNA: TGTGCCAGCAGTCCGACAGGGGTGTGGTCACCCCTCCACTTT. It specifies CASSPTGVWSPLHF.

The chain uses TRBV7-9 and TRBJ2-7; 8 bases agree with TRBD2. The trim removed 5 bases at V and 12 bases at J, leaving 6 bases unmatched. Germline loops: CDR1 SEHNR, CDR2 FQNEAQ (reference sequence). There are 11 residues in the CDR3. CDR3 DNA: TGTGCCAGCAGCGCGGGAGGCCCCAGGTACTTC. Its translation: CASSAGGPRYF.

This clonotype appeared a few times. The chain links TRBV20-1 to TRBJ2-1; D gene uncertain. Germline assignment: CDR1 DFQATT and CDR2 SNEGSKA (reference sequence). This CDR3 region has 15 residues. The V end lost 0 bases, the J end lost 2 bases, and 11 bases lay between the germline ends. The CDR3 loop is CSARDLPGTYNEQFF. The CDR3 region has the DNA TGCAGTGCTAGAGATCTCCCGGGTACCTACAATGAGCAGTTCTTC.